The clone carrying this T cell receptor (beta chain) was seen once. Clones were sequenced by immunoSEQ multiplex PCR, and TCRdb holds only the in-frame ones, with some missing. The sample shows approximately 70,000 clones, approximately 93% of them seen only once. The data derive from a study of technical replicates of blood from four donors. Trimming pared 1 base from V and 5 bases from J, leaving 7 bases between. This CDR3 has 13 amino acids. Germline V CDR1 and CDR2: MGHRA, YSYEKL. The sample taken for sequencing was T cells isolated from PBMCs. The chain employs TRBV4-1 and TRBJ2-3; D is ambiguous. This receptor was taken from a human donor in good health. The CDR3 DNA is TGCGCCAGCAGCCAAGGTGTCGGAGATACGCAGTATTTT. Translated, it gives CASSQGVGDTQYF.